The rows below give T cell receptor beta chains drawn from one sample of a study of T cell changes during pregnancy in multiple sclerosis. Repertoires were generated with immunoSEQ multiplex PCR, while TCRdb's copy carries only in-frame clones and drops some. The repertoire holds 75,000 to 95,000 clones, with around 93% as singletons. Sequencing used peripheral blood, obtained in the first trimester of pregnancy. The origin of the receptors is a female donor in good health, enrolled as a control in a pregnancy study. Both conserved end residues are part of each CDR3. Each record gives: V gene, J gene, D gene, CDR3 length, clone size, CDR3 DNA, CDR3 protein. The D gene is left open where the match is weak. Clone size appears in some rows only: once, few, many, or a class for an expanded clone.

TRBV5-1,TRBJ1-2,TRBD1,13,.,TGCGCCAGCAGCCCACAGGGGGCAGGTGGCTACACCTTC,CASSPQGAGGYTF
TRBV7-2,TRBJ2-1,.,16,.,TGTGCCAGCAGCTTAGTCTTGAGCGGCATTAACAATGAGCAGTTCTTC,CASSLVLSGINNEQFF
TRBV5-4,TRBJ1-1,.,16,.,TGTGCCAGCACCCCGGTGGAGGGACGGTCGAACACTGAAGCTTTCTTT,CASTPVEGRSNTEAFF
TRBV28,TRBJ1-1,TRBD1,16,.,TGTGCCAGCAGTCACCGACAGGGTCGGGGGAACACTGAAGCTTTCTTT,CASSHRQGRGNTEAFF
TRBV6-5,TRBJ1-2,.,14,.,TGTGCCAGCAGCCGGACAGCTTTTAACTATGGCTACACCTTC,CASSRTAFNYGYTF
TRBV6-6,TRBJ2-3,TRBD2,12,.,TGTGCCACGGGGGGGCTGGGAGATACGCAGTATTTT,CATGGLGDTQYF
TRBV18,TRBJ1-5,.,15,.,TGTGCCAGCTCACCAATAGGGGCCAGCAATCAGCCCCAGCATTTT,CASSPIGASNQPQHF
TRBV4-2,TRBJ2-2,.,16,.,TGTGCCAGCAGCCAAGGGGACGGGAGTAACACCGGGGAGCTGTTTTTT,CASSQGDGSNTGELFF
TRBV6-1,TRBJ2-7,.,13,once,TGTGCCAGCAGGTCCCCGGGATCCTACGAGCAGTACTTC,CASRSPGSYEQYF
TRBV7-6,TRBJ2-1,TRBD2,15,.,TGTGCCAGCAGCTTAGCCGGGGGGTATCCCAATGAGCAGTTCTTC,CASSLAGGYPNEQFF
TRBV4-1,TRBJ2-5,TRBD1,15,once,TGCGCCAGCAGCCAAGGGACAGGCCAGTGGGGGACCCAGTACTTC,CASSQGTGQWGTQYF
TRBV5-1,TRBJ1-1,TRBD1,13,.,TGCGCCAGCAGCCAAGGGGGCAGTACTGAAGCTTTCTTT,CASSQGGSTEAFF
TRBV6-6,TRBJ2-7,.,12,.,TGTGCCAGCAGCTCACGGTCCTACGAGCAGTACTTC,CASSSRSYEQYF
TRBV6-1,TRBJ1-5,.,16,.,TGTGCCAGCAGTGGTAGGGGGGGACGGGAGAATCAGCCCCAGCATTTT,CASSGRGGRENQPQHF
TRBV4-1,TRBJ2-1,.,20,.,TGCGCCAGCAGCCAGATCCCGGGAGTAGGGATAGGGACGGCGATTAATGAGCAGTTCTTC,CASSQIPGVGIGTAINEQFF
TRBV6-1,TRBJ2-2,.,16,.,TGTGCCAGCAGTGAATGGGCCCACGACAACACCGGGGAGCTGTTTTTT,CASSEWAHDNTGELFF
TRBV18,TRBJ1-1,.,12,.,TGTGCCAGCTCAGAGGGATACACTGAAGCTTTCTTT,CASSEGYTEAFF
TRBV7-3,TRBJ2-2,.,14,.,TGTGCCAGCAGCTCCTCAGGGCCCACCGGGGAGCTGTTTTTT,CASSSSGPTGELFF
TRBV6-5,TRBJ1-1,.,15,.,TGTGCCAGCAGTTACAGGGGGGGCGCGGGGACTGAAGCTTTCTTT,CASSYRGGAGTEAFF
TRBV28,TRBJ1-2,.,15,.,TGTGCCAGCAGTTATCCCTTTACAGGGCCCCATGGCTACACCTTC,CASSYPFTGPHGYTF
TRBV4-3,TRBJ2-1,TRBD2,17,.,TGCGCCAGCAGCCAAGGGCTGGGCGGGGGGCTTTACAATGAGCAGTTCTTC,CASSQGLGGGLYNEQFF
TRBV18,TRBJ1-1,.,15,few,TGTGCCAGCTCACCACCGTTAGCGGTGAACACTGAAGCTTTCTTT,CASSPPLAVNTEAFF
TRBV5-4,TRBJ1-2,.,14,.,TGTGCCAGCAGCTGGACAGAAGCTAACTATGGCTACACCTTC,CASSWTEANYGYTF
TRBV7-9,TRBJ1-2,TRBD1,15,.,TGTGCCAGCAGCTTAGGGGGGACAGCGGGGGTTGGCTACACCTTC,CASSLGGTAGVGYTF
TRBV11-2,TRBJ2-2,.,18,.,TGTGCCAGCAGCTTGGAGAGGAGGTTGGGAACTAACACCGGGGAGCTGTTTTTT,CASSLERRLGTNTGELFF
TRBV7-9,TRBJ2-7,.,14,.,TGTGCCAGCAGCAAAGGGGACAAGAGACCCGAGCAGTACTTC,CASSKGDKRPEQYF
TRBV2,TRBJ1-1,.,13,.,TGTGCCAGCAACTACGGGGTCGGTACTGAAGCTTTCTTT,CASNYGVGTEAFF
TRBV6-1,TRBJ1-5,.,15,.,TGTGCCAGCAGTAAGGGTCGGGAGGGGCAGGAGCCCCAGCATTTT,CASSKGREGQEPQHF
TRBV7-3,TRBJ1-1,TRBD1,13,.,TGTGCCAGCAGCATGACAGGGAATACTGAAGCTTTCTTT,CASSMTGNTEAFF
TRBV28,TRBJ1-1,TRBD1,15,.,TGTGCCAGCAGTATACTTACAGGGGGCAACACTGAAGCTTTCTTT,CASSILTGGNTEAFF
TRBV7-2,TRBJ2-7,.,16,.,TGTGCCAGCAGCTTAGGGCGGGGGCGGCCCGCCTACGAGCAGTACTTC,CASSLGRGRPAYEQYF
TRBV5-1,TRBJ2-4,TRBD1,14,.,TGCGCCAGCACCCGGGACAGGGACAAAAACATTCAGTACTTC,CASTRDRDKNIQYF
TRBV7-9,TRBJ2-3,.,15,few,TGTGCCAGCAGCTTGGCGGGGTTAGGTACAGATACGCAGTATTTT,CASSLAGLGTDTQYF
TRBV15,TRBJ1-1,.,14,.,TGTGCCACCAGCCTAGACAGCATGAACACTGAAGCTTTCTTT,CATSLDSMNTEAFF
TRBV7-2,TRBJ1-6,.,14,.,TGTGCCAGCAGCTTAACAGGGCTGGGTTCACCCCTCCACTTT,CASSLTGLGSPLHF
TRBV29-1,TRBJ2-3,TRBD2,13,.,TGCAGCGTTGAAGATGGGGAGGGCGATACGCAGTATTTT,CSVEDGEGDTQYF
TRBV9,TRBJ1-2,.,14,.,TGTGCCAGCAGCTCCAAAATAACCACTTATGGCTACACCTTC,CASSSKITTYGYTF
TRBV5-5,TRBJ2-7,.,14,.,TGTGCCAGCAGTTACCGGGACAACTCCTACGAGCAGTACTTC,CASSYRDNSYEQYF
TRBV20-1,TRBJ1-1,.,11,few,TGCAGTGGGACACAGAACACTGAAGCTTTCTTT,CSGTQNTEAFF
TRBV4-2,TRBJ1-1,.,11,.,TGTGCCAGCAGCGGGGGGAGGGAAGCTTTCTTT,CASSGGREAFF
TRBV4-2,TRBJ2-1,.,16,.,TGTGCCAGCAGCCAAGAAACAGGAGTTAGTCGCGGTGAGCAGTTCTTC,CASSQETGVSRGEQFF
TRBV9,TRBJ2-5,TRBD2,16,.,TGTGCCAGCAGCGTAGGACTCGCGGGGGGGCCCGAGACCCAGTACTTC,CASSVGLAGGPETQYF
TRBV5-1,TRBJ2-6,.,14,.,TGCGCCAGCAGCGAGAGCTCTGGGGCCAACGTCCTGACTTTC,CASSESSGANVLTF
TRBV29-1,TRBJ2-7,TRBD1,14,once,TGCAGCGTTGACCCAGGGGGCAAACCATACGAGCAGTACTTC,CSVDPGGKPYEQYF
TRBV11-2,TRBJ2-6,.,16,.,TGTGCCAGCAGCCATCCCGGCAGGGCTGGGGCCAACGTCCTGACTTTC,CASSHPGRAGANVLTF